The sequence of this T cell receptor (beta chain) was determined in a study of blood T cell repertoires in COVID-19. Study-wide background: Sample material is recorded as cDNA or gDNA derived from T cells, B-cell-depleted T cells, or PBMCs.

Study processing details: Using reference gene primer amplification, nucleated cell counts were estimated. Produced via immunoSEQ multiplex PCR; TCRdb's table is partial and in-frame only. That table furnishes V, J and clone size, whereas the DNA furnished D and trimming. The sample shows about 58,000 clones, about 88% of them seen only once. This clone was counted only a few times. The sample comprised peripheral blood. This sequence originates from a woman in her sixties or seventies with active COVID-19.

The CDR3 region has the DNA TGTGCCAGCAGCTTGAGGGGGGGAGGGTACCAAGAGACCCAGTACTTC. Translating gives CASSLRGGGYQETQYF. This chain connects TRBV5-4 to TRBJ2-5; TRBD2 is a possible D gene (7 bases). The V end was cut by 1 base, the J end by 0 bases, with 13 bases between. The germline CDR1 and CDR2 sequences are SGHNT and YYREEE (reference sequence). There are 16 residues in the CDR3.